Shown below are 23 T cell receptor beta chains from a single sample sequenced in a study of shared clonotypes between healthy human individuals. Sequencing was performed with immunoSEQ multiplex PCR; in TCRdb, only in-frame clones are kept and a portion is missing. The sample has 2 million to 2.5 million clones, about 92% seen once. What was sequenced was naive CD4+ T cells from PBMCs. Indicated subset: CD45RA+ positively selected. The receptors here all came from a man aged 18 to 35 in good health. Some clones in this sample may be carry-over from other donors' samples.

To note about this clone: Other DNA sequences within the sample encode an identical CDR3. The CDR3, as DNA: TGCAGCGTTGATGGAGGGGATGGCTACACCTTC. This sequence encodes CSVDGGDGYTF. This chain connects TRBV29-1 to TRBJ1-2; D is possibly TRBD1 (5 bases). The V gene lost 3 bases and the J gene lost 6 bases, with 8 bases spanning the gap. This CDR3 region has 11 residues. Germline CDR1 reads SQVTM; CDR2 reads ANQGSEA.

The chain joins TRBV18 to TRBJ1-4, with D tentatively TRBD1 (6 bases). V was cut by 2 bases and J by 5 bases, with 18 bases left in between. Germline CDR1 KGHSH, CDR2 LQKENI. The CDR3 loop spans 17 amino acids. DNA of the CDR3: TGTGCCAGCTCACCAATCTCATCCGGCAGGGGAAATGAAAAACTGTTTTTT. Translated, it gives CASSPISSGRGNEKLFF.

The V and J genes are TRBV19 and TRBJ1-5; a possible D gene is TRBD1 (6 bases). CDR1 and CDR2 (germline): LNHDA, SQIVND (reference sequence). The CDR3 totals 14 residues. Trimming removed 4 bases from V and 4 bases from J, with 11 bases in between. CDR3 sequence (DNA): TGTGCCAGTAGTACCACTAGGGGGAATCAGCCCCAGCATTTT. Protein product: CASSTTRGNQPQHF.

This chain joins TRBV7-3 and TRBJ2-1; TRBD2 agrees at 8 bases. Trimming took 4 bases from V and 6 from J; bases not matched to a gene: 5. CDR3 length equals 14 residues. Germline loops: CDR1 SGHTA, CDR2 FQGTGA. In nucleotides, the CDR3 is TGTGCCAGCAGCTCGAGCGGGAGCGGCAATGAGCAGTTCTTC. It codes for CASSSSGSGNEQFF.

The chain recombines TRBV2 with TRBJ2-7; D possibly corresponds to TRBD2 (5 bases). Trimming removed 4 bases at V and 7 bases at J, with 17 bases between. CDR1 and CDR2 from the germline V gene are SNHLY and FYNNEI. The CDR3 contains 14 residues. The CDR3 is CASSVQTTASEQYF. As DNA, the CDR3 is TGTGCCAGCAGTGTCCAGACTACGGCGAGTGAGCAGTACTTC. Supplemented by reference TRBV2 and TRBJ2-7, the full variable domain reads EPEVTQTPSHQVTQMGQEVILRCVPISNHLYFYWYRQILGQKVEFLVSFYNNEISEKSEIFDDQFSVERPDGSNFTLKIRSTKLEDSAMYFCASSVQTTASEQYFGPGTRLTVT.

This chain uses TRBV25-1 with TRBJ2-7; possible D gene TRBD2, 6 bases. V lost 6 bases and J lost 2, with 20 bases in between. In germline, CDR1 is MGHDK, CDR2 SYGVNS. The CDR3 runs to 16 residues. The CDR3 region is CASRDYGDCNPYEQYF. For the CDR3, the DNA is TGTGCCAGCAGAGACTACGGGGACTGCAACCCCTACGAGCAGTACTTC.

V and J are TRBV2 and TRBJ2-2; the D gene could be TRBD1 or TRBD2 (7 bases each). The CDR3 covers 12 residues. Germline CDR1 and CDR2: SNHLY and FYNNEI. V was cut by 7 bases and J by 13 bases, with 16 bases left in between. The CDR3 nucleotides are TGTGCCAGCATTTTACAGGGGAGGGTGCTGTTTTTT. Amino acid sequence: CASILQGRVLFF.

As for this clone: The sample contains more than one DNA sequence encoding this CDR3. J is TRBJ2-2 and V is TRBV18; weak D call: TRBD1 (6 bases). With 3 bases removed from V and 2 bases from J, the gap between germline ends came to 7 bases. The CDR3 length is 14 residues. Germline CDR1 reads KGHSH; CDR2 reads LQKENI. The CDR3 region is CASSPTGNTGELFF. The CDR3 region has the DNA TGTGCCAGCTCACCGACAGGCAACACCGGGGAGCTGTTTTTT.

This clone has a handful of counts. The genes are TRBV6-5 and TRBJ2-7; 7 nucleotides agree with TRBD2. In germline, CDR1 is MNHEY, CDR2 SVGAGI. V trimming: 2 bases; J trimming: 3 bases; junction bases outside the gene matches: 7. CDR3 length: 15 residues. The CDR3 loop reads CASSYVRGSGYEQYF. DNA for the CDR3: TGTGCCAGCAGTTACGTCCGCGGGAGTGGCTACGAGCAGTACTTC.

The chain combines TRBV7-3 with TRBJ2-2; 7 bases fit TRBD2. Germline V gene sequence: CDR1 SGHTA, CDR2 FQGTGA. This CDR3 has 16 amino acids. The V segment lost 5 bases and the J segment 5 bases; nucleotides outside the gene matches: 11. The CDR3 coding sequence is TGTGCCAGCAGCCCGGCCCGCGGGAGAGGTACCGGGGAGCTGTTTTTT. Its translation is CASSPARGRGTGELFF. The full variable domain, rest sourced from reference TRBV7-3 and TRBJ2-2, is GAGVSQTPSNKVTEKGKYVELRCDPISGHTALYWYRQSLGQGPEFLIYFQGTGAADDSGLPNDRFFAVRPEGSVSTLKIQRTERGDSAVYLCASSPARGRGTGELFFGEGSRLTVL.

This clone has only a few counts. The chain combines TRBV2 with TRBJ2-5, with D hard to call. This CDR3 contains 12 residues. Germline values: CDR1 SNHLY, CDR2 FYNNEI. V shed 2 bases and J shed 5 bases, with 6 bases lying between them. The CDR3: CASSEQMETQYF. Here the CDR3 DNA reads TGTGCCAGCAGTGAACAGATGGAGACCCAGTACTTC.

The gene calls are TRBV5-1 and TRBJ2-1; D remains unclear. Germline lookup yields CDR1 SGHRS and CDR2 YFSETQ. This CDR3 is 13 amino acids long. The V end was cut by 2 bases, the J end by 5 bases, with 8 bases between. CDR3 residues: CASSFSTNNEQFF. As DNA, the CDR3 is TGCGCCAGCAGCTTTTCGACAAACAATGAGCAGTTCTTC.

The rearrangement links TRBV7-9 to TRBJ2-6; 7 positions agree with TRBD1. CDR3 size: 17 residues. Germline CDR1 SEHNR, CDR2 FQNEAQ (reference sequence). CDR3 amino acids: CASRDLAGGSGANVLTF. CDR3 nucleotides: TGTGCGTCGAGGGATTTGGCAGGGGGCTCTGGGGCCAACGTCCTGACTTTC.

V and J are TRBV27 and TRBJ2-3, with 11 bases identical to TRBD2. Germline V gene lookup returns CDR1 MNHEY and CDR2 SMNVEV (reference sequence). With 5 bases clipped from V and 1 base from J, the junction kept 2 bases outside the gene matches. This CDR3 is built from 15 residues. The CDR3 DNA reads TGTGCCAGCAGTCTTAGCGGGAGGGGCACAGATACGCAGTATTTT. Its translation is CASSLSGRGTDTQYF.

For this clone: The sample contains more than one DNA sequence encoding this CDR3. V and J are TRBV10-3 and TRBJ1-5; weak D call: TRBD1 (6 bases). This CDR3 has 13 residues. The V gene lost 6 bases and the J gene lost 5 bases, with 11 bases spanning the gap. Looked up from germline, CDR1 is ENHRY and CDR2 is SYGVKD. CDR3 sequence reads: CAIRQGGDQPQHF. The DNA of the CDR3 is TGTGCCATCAGACAGGGTGGGGATCAGCCCCAGCATTTT.

In nucleotides, the CDR3 is TGTGCCAGCAGCTTAAGTAGCGGCCTAGCGGGATCCTACGAGCAGTACTTC. Translating gives CASSLSSGLAGSYEQYF. The genes are TRBV11-2 and TRBJ2-7; TRBD2 matches 9 bases. Trimming took 2 bases from V and 1 from J; bases not matched to a gene: 9. The CDR3 is 17 residues long. Per the germline V gene, CDR1 is SGHAT and CDR2 is FQNNGV.

The rearrangement links TRBV4-2 to TRBJ1-5, with a possible D match to TRBD1 (5 bases). From germline, CDR1 is LGHNA and CDR2 YNFKEQ. Trimming took off 1 base at V and 7 bases at J, with 14 bases between the two ends. CDR3 length: 15 amino acids. The CDR3 loop reads CASSQVPGARQPQHF. The CDR3 DNA reads TGTGCCAGCAGCCAAGTTCCTGGGGCCCGGCAGCCCCAGCATTTT.

This clone has just a few counts. The chain is built from TRBV30 and TRBJ1-3; D not resolved. Germline CDR1 GTSNPN, CDR2 SVGIG (reference sequence). The V and J ends lost 6 bases and 0 bases respectively, with 9 bases between them. The CDR3 covers 13 residues. The CDR3 spells CACTAYSGNTIYF. As DNA, the CDR3 is TGTGCCTGCACAGCTTACTCTGGAAACACCATATATTTT.

The V and J genes are TRBV14 and TRBJ1-4, with a possible D match to TRBD1 (6 bases). V gave up 3 bases and J gave up 2 bases, with 10 bases separating them. The CDR3 is 15 residues long. Per germline, CDR1 SGHDN and CDR2 FVKESK. The DNA of the CDR3 is TGTGCCAGCAGCCAGCCGGGGGGCACTAATGAAAAACTGTTTTTT. This codes for CASSQPGGTNEKLFF. Looking up the rest from reference TRBV14 and TRBJ1-4 gives the full variable domain: EAGVTQFPSHSVIEKGQTVTLRCDPISGHDNLYWYRRVMGKEIKFLLHFVKESKQDESGMPNNRFLAERTGGTYSTLKVQPAELEDSGVYFCASSQPGGTNEKLFFGSGTQLSVL.

Notes on this clone: The same CDR3 arises from other DNA sequences in this sample as well. The chain is built from TRBV7-3 and TRBJ1-1; D is possibly TRBD1 (5 bases). The V end was cut by 5 bases, the J end by 0 bases, with 10 bases between. CDR1 and CDR2 from the germline V gene are SGHTA and FQGTGA. The CDR3 has 14 residues. Written as DNA, the CDR3 is TGTGCCAGCAGCCCGGGGGGACTGAACACTGAAGCTTTCTTT. The encoded protein is CASSPGGLNTEAFF. Full variable domain (missing parts from reference TRBV7-3 and TRBJ1-1): GAGVSQTPSNKVTEKGKYVELRCDPISGHTALYWYRQSLGQGPEFLIYFQGTGAADDSGLPNDRFFAVRPEGSVSTLKIQRTERGDSAVYLCASSPGGLNTEAFFGQGTRLTVV.

The V gene is TRBV19, the J gene TRBJ2-4; D possibly corresponds to TRBD2 (5 bases). CDR3 length equals 15 residues. With 5 bases removed from V and 1 base from J, the gap between germline ends came to 12 bases. Germline lookup yields CDR1 LNHDA and CDR2 SQIVND (reference sequence). CDR3 DNA sequence: TGTGCCAGTAGTCCGGGGAATGTGGCCAAAAACATTCAGTACTTC. This gives the protein CASSPGNVAKNIQYF.

The rearrangement joins TRBV7-2 to TRBJ1-1; no definite D call. Germline values: CDR1 SGHTA, CDR2 FQGNSA. Deletions cut 6 bases from V and 0 bases from J, with 14 bases between. CDR3 length: 15 residues. The chain's CDR3 is CASRPIPGMNTEAFF. The CDR3 DNA sequence: TGTGCCAGCAGACCAATCCCGGGGATGAACACTGAAGCTTTCTTT.

The chain combines TRBV6-5 with TRBJ1-5; D gene unclear. V gave up 4 bases and J gave up 0 bases, with 13 bases separating them. Germline V gene lookup returns CDR1 MNHEY and CDR2 SVGAGI. This CDR3 spans 16 amino acids. In DNA form, the CDR3 reads TGTGCCAGCAGTTCCCGAGGTGGTTATAGCAATCAGCCCCAGCATTTT. It translates to CASSSRGGYSNQPQHF.